A single sample gave rise to the 7 T cell receptor beta chains below, sequenced in a study of blood T cell repertoires in COVID-19. The table came from immunoSEQ multiplex PCR; TCRdb's copy has only in-frame clones and leaves some out. The sample yields 90,000 to 130,000 clones, approximately 78% seen once. The sample was peripheral blood. The receptors were sampled from a man aged 65-85 years with acute or convalescent COVID-19.

The chain couples TRBV30 to TRBJ1-4; D gene unclear. Germline loops: CDR1 GTSNPN, CDR2 SVGIG (reference sequence). Trimming took 0 bases from V and 5 from J, leaving 19 bases between them. The CDR3 extends over 17 amino acids. The CDR3 here is CAWSVGRRSLMNEKLFF. The CDR3 DNA is TGTGCCTGGAGTGTTGGCAGGAGGTCCCTCATGAATGAAAAACTGTTTTTT.

This clone was found once. The chain has TRBV7-3 and TRBJ2-1; D gene uncertain. V shed 1 base and J shed 0 bases, with 13 bases lying between them. CDR1 SGHTA and CDR2 FQGTGA come from the germline V gene. The CDR3 is 17 residues long. CDR3 sequence: CASSLRLGRGSYNEQFF. In DNA, the CDR3 is TGTGCCAGCAGCTTAAGACTCGGTCGAGGCTCCTACAATGAGCAGTTCTTC.

V is TRBV9 and J is TRBJ2-3; a possible D gene is TRBD1 (5 bases). Trimming took off 3 bases at V and 2 bases at J, with 10 bases between the two ends. Germline V CDR1 and CDR2: SGDLS, YYNGEE. This CDR3 region has 14 residues. The CDR3 spells CASSDRQFTDTQYF. In nucleotides, the CDR3 is TGTGCCAGCAGCGATAGACAGTTCACAGATACGCAGTATTTT.

The genes are TRBV9 and TRBJ2-1, with D possibly being TRBD2 (7 bases). The germline V gene encodes CDR1 SGDLS and CDR2 YYNGEE. Trimming removed 4 bases at V and 6 bases at J, with 17 bases between. The CDR3 has 15 residues. CDR3 sequence reads: CASSPWVGGGNEQFF. The CDR3 DNA sequence: TGTGCCAGCAGCCCCTGGGTAGGGGGGGGCAATGAGCAGTTCTTC.

V usage is TRBV18 and J usage is TRBJ2-2; unclear D gene. Germline CDR1 and CDR2: KGHSH and LQKENI. CDR3 length equals 14 residues. V was clipped by 2 bases and J by 1 base, with 5 bases between them. The CDR3: CASSPELNTGELFF. The DNA of the CDR3 is TGTGCCAGCTCACCAGAACTGAACACCGGGGAGCTGTTTTTT.

This clone was found once. The CDR3 DNA sequence: TGCGCCAGCAGCACAGGGGTGACAACCTACGAGCAGTACTTC. The encoded protein is CASSTGVTTYEQYF. The chain joins TRBV5-1 to TRBJ2-7, with TRBD1 identical over 7 bases. The V gene's germline CDR1 is SGHRS and CDR2 YFSETQ. This CDR3 has 14 amino acids. Trimming cost V 4 bases and J 2 bases; bases outside gene matches: 6.

V usage is TRBV28 and J usage is TRBJ2-7; D is unresolved. Trimming left V 4 bases short and J 2 bases short, with 3 bases between. Germline CDR1 is MDHEN and CDR2 is SYDVKM. This CDR3 comprises 11 residues. CDR3 nucleotides: TGTGCCAGCAGTTCAGCCTACGAGCAGTACTTC. Its protein is CASSSAYEQYF.